This T cell receptor beta chain was documented in a study of blood T cell repertoires in COVID-19. CDR3 length equals 16 residues. The germline V gene has CDR1 MDHEN and CDR2 SYDVKM. V was shortened by 5 bases and J by 2 bases, with 13 bases between the two germline ends. Original data processing: By means of reference gene primer amplification, nucleated cell counts were estimated. Profiling relied on immunoSEQ multiplex PCR, and the TCRdb table lists in-frame clones only, not all of them. V, J and clone size are taken as reported in that table, and D and trimming were inferred from the DNA itself. The data show around 73,000 clones, 75% to 80% seen once.

This chain links TRBV28 with TRBJ2-6; possible D gene TRBD1, 6 bases. This clonotype was sampled from a man in his sixties or seventies with COVID-19, enrolled during active disease. Material: peripheral blood. CDR3 region: CASSPWTDPGANVLTF. The CDR3 nucleotides read TGTGCCAGCAGTCCCTGGACAGACCCTGGGGCCAACGTCCTGACTTTC.